This TCR beta chain was recovered during a study of blood T cells in healthy people across ages. A J-beta primer mix and a sample-barcoded 5' primer were used in a second PCR of roughly 6 to 11 cycles. TCRdb reanalysed the 5' RACE reads using MiXCR and keeps one entry per CDR3 protein. The table has fewer than 950,000 distinct CDR3 sequences, under 40% seen once; the top ten hold around 13%. The sequencing sample was made of blood. The TCR was taken from a man aged 18 to 30 in good health.

The CDR3 here is CASSLATGSMVPEAFF. The CDR3 DNA is TGTGCCAGCAGTTTGGCCACAGGATCGATGGTCCCTGAAGCTTTCTTT. V and J are TRBV12-3 or TRBV12-4 and TRBJ1-1, with a tentative D call TRBD1 (5 bases). V was shortened by 3 bases and J by 6 bases, with 20 bases between the two germline ends. The CDR3 is made up of 16 amino acids.